These 16 T cell receptor beta chains came from one sample sequenced in a study of monozygotic twins with inflammatory bowel disease. TCRdb re-called the 5' RACE reads and shows each CDR3 protein once, DNA omitted. Across just over 300,000 distinct CDR3 sequences, the top ten clones capture 5.5% to 6.5% of the sample. Sequenced sample: blood. The receptors here all came from a human donor with ulcerative colitis or Crohn's disease, or a healthy co-twin of an affected twin (not recorded which).

CDR3 region: CSARAREDQPQHF. This chain links TRBV20-1 with TRBJ1-5. CDR3 length: 13 residues. The germline V gene has CDR1 DFQATT and CDR2 SNEGSKA (reference sequence).

The gene calls are TRBV2 and TRBJ1-4; TCRdb calls TRBD1, which cannot be checked without DNA. CDR1 is SNHLY and CDR2 is FYNNEI in the germline V gene. The CDR3 sequence is 14 residues long. CDR3 protein: CASRIQEEGEKLFF.

V is TRBV28 and J is TRBJ1-1; TCRdb picks TRBD1, but there is no DNA to check that call. CDR3 length: 12 residues. Germline CDR1 MDHEN, CDR2 SYDVKM. The CDR3 region is CASSLPLTEAFF.

The V call is TRBV4-3, the J call TRBJ2-3. This CDR3 has 14 amino acids. CDR1 and CDR2 (germline): LGHNA, YSLEER. The CDR3 loop reads CASSQVAVAGTQYF.

The chain employs TRBV7-2 and TRBJ2-2; TCRdb reports TRBD1, a call that lacks DNA to check it against. Germline V CDR1 and CDR2: SGHTA, FQGNSA. This CDR3 comprises 17 residues. CDR3 sequence: CASFPRPPDSKTGELFF.

The rearrangement links TRBV5-5 to TRBJ2-1; TCRdb calls TRBD1, which cannot be checked without DNA. Germline loops: CDR1 SGHKS, CDR2 YYEKEE (reference sequence). CDR3 size: 14 residues. CDR3 region: CASRSTGGWDEQFF.

The chain uses TRBV5-1 and TRBJ2-3. Germline V CDR1 and CDR2: SGHRS, YFSETQ. The CDR3 has 13 amino acids. CDR3 residues: CASSLEFADTQYF.

The chain combines TRBV28 with TRBJ1-4; TCRdb gives TRBD1 as the D gene, but with no DNA this cannot be confirmed. The CDR3 consists of 14 residues. CDR1 MDHEN and CDR2 SYDVKM come from the germline V gene. CDR3 protein: CASSSPGGSEKLFF.

The V gene is TRBV5-6, the J gene TRBJ1-6. The CDR3 is made up of 15 amino acids. CDR1 and CDR2 from the germline V gene are SGHDT and YYEEEE. This CDR3 is CASSLIGELNSPLHF.

The chain recombines TRBV5-4 with TRBJ2-7; TCRdb gives TRBD2 as the D gene, but with no DNA this cannot be confirmed. CDR1 and CDR2 (germline): SGHNT, YYREEE (reference sequence). The CDR3 sequence is 15 residues long. This CDR3 reads CASSPGLAETYEQYF.

The chain employs TRBV18 and TRBJ2-1; as DNA is missing, the TRBD2 call by TCRdb cannot be tested. The CDR3 is 14 amino acids. CDR1 KGHSH and CDR2 LQKENI come from the germline V gene. This CDR3 reads CASSPGRGRYEQFF.

The genes are TRBV29-1 and TRBJ1-3; TCRdb names TRBD1, which stays unverified in the absence of DNA. CDR1 is SQVTM, CDR2 ANQGSEA, per germline. The CDR3 consists of 12 residues. The CDR3 sequence is CSGRDGGNTIYF.

The gene calls are TRBV3-1 and TRBJ2-7; the TCRdb D gene call, TRBD1, has no DNA to confirm it. CDR1 is LGHDT and CDR2 is YNNKEL in the germline V gene (reference sequence). The CDR3 loop spans 15 amino acids. The CDR3 is CASSQGGQGRNEQYF.

The chain has TRBV3-1 and TRBJ2-6; the D gene TCRdb calls, TRBD1, cannot be checked with no DNA. The CDR3 length is 17 residues. The germline gives CDR1 LGHDT, CDR2 YNNKEL (reference sequence). Here the CDR3 reads CASSQGEGLSGANVLTF.

The rearrangement uses TRBV28 and TRBJ1-5; no DNA is available, so the TRBD1 call from TCRdb remains unchecked. The CDR3 is 15 residues long. The V gene's germline CDR1 is MDHEN and CDR2 SYDVKM. The CDR3 protein is CASSLPDSSNQPQHF.

The chain couples TRBV7-9 to TRBJ1-6; without DNA, the TCRdb call of TRBD1 cannot be checked. Looked up from germline, CDR1 is SEHNR and CDR2 is FQNEAQ (reference sequence). The CDR3 extends over 13 amino acids. CDR3 residues: CASSDRVNSPLHF.